A single sample is the source of the 28 T cell receptor beta chains below, sequenced in a study of T cell responses to AZD1222 COVID-19 vaccine. TCRdb's copy holds only in-frame clones and misses some; the assay was immunoSEQ multiplex PCR. The sample holds 65,000 to 75,000 clones; roughly four fifths are singletons and the top ten take under 6%. Sequencing used peripheral blood, obtained on day 0 of AZD1222 vaccination. The receptor source for this set is an adult in good health.

This clone was detected only once. The chain employs TRBV7-9 and TRBJ2-7; D possibly corresponds to TRBD1 (6 bases). V lost 0 bases and J lost 0, with 15 bases in between. This CDR3 is built from 17 residues. Germline assignment: CDR1 SEHNR and CDR2 FQNEAQ (reference sequence). This CDR3 reads CASSLAGAGPSSYEQYF. The CDR3 DNA is TGTGCCAGCAGCTTAGCGGGGGCCGGCCCAAGCTCCTACGAGCAGTACTTC.

CDR3 bases: TGCGCCAGCAGCCAAGACGGCCCGGGCGGGGGGCCCGTGGTTGAGCAGTTCTTC. This gives the protein CASSQDGPGGGPVVEQFF. This chain joins TRBV4-1 and TRBJ2-1; 8 bases agree with TRBD2. V shed 0 bases and J 9 bases; nucleotides not matched to a gene: 16. The CDR3 is 18 amino acids. Germline V CDR1 and CDR2: MGHRA, YSYEKL.

The chain employs TRBV24-1 and TRBJ2-7; the match to TRBD2 covers 11 bases. Germline CDR1 is KGHDR and CDR2 is SFDVKD. V was pared by 3 bases and J by 2 bases, with 5 bases of the junction left unmatched. This CDR3 is built from 16 residues. The DNA for the CDR3 is TGTGCCACCAGTGATCCCGGGACTAGCGGCACCTACGAGCAGTACTTC. Protein product: CATSDPGTSGTYEQYF.

The chain couples TRBV6-5 to TRBJ2-7; D not certain. Germline CDR1 MNHEY, CDR2 SVGAGI. This CDR3 spans 15 amino acids. The V and J ends lost 2 bases and 0 bases respectively, with 11 bases between them. The CDR3 region is CASSYQAVSSYEQYF. In DNA, the CDR3 is TGTGCCAGCAGTTACCAGGCAGTGAGCTCCTACGAGCAGTACTTC.

The V and J genes are TRBV7-2 and TRBJ1-6; 8 bases are shared with TRBD1. There are 15 residues in the CDR3. Trimming at V came to 2 bases and at J to 5 bases, leaving 2 bases not matched to a gene. Germline V gene data show CDR1 as SGHTA and CDR2 as FQGNSA. The CDR3 loop reads CASSLRQGNNSPLHF. The DNA for the CDR3 is TGTGCCAGCAGCTTACGACAGGGGAATAATTCACCCCTCCACTTT.

Of note for this clone: Germline is not matched at one junction end, which may reflect a read error. The chain uses TRBV3-1 (or the pseudogene TRBV3-2) and TRBJ2-4, with 7 bases lining up with TRBD2. The CDR3 extends over 18 amino acids. CDR1 and CDR2 from the germline V gene are LGHDT and YNNKEL (reference sequence). The CDR3 nucleotides are TGTCCCAGCAGCCAAGGGGCCTGGGGGGGGATAGCCAAAAACATTCAGTACTTC. It encodes CPSSQGAWGGIAKNIQYF.

The gene calls are TRBV2 and TRBJ2-7; 8 bases map to TRBD1. The V and J ends lost 0 bases and 5 bases, in that order; junction bases with no gene match: 6. CDR1 and CDR2 from the germline V gene are SNHLY and FYNNEI. This CDR3 comprises 15 residues. In DNA, the CDR3 is TGTGCCAGCAGTGAAGCTAGGACAGGGAGGAACGAGCAGTACTTC. The encoded protein is CASSEARTGRNEQYF.

The V gene is TRBV29-1, the J gene TRBJ2-7; D is undetermined. The CDR3 sequence is 13 residues long. Trimming stripped 4 bases from V and 3 bases from J, with 13 bases between. In germline, CDR1 is SQVTM, CDR2 ANQGSEA. The CDR3 loop reads CSVGVGQLYEQYF. In DNA, the CDR3 is TGCAGCGTTGGAGTCGGGCAGCTCTACGAGCAGTACTTC.

The CDR3 here is CASSYDSTNEQFF. DNA for the CDR3: TGTGCCAGCAGTTACGACAGCACAAATGAGCAGTTCTTC. The chain uses TRBV6-5 and TRBJ2-1, with a tentative D call TRBD1 (5 bases). The CDR3 extends over 13 amino acids. Germline V CDR1 and CDR2: MNHEY, SVGAGI. V was shortened by 2 bases and J by 7 bases, with 9 bases between the two germline ends.

Notes on this clone: The same CDR3 also results from other DNA sequences found in this sample. The CDR3 sequence is CASSPESHEQYF. Written as DNA, the CDR3 is TGTGCCAGCTCTCCGGAATCCCACGAGCAGTACTTC. This chain uses TRBV18 with TRBJ2-7; D is ambiguous. The V and J ends lost 6 bases and 5 bases respectively, with 11 bases between them. The germline gives CDR1 KGHSH, CDR2 LQKENI. The CDR3 loop spans 12 amino acids.

The J gene is TRBJ2-7, the V gene TRBV6-5; no reliable D call. The CDR3 extends over 12 amino acids. V lost 4 bases, J lost 4 bases, and 8 bases lay in between. Germline loops: CDR1 MNHEY, CDR2 SVGAGI. CDR3 sequence: CASSLGLYEQYF. DNA for the CDR3: TGTGCCAGCAGTTTAGGGTTATACGAGCAGTACTTC.

This clone appeared once. For the CDR3, the DNA is TGTGCCAGCAGTAGCGTCGGCGGGGGCCCAAATGAGCAGTTCTTC. This sequence encodes CASSSVGGGPNEQFF. This chain links TRBV6-5 with TRBJ2-1, with D possibly matching TRBD2 (7 bases). The CDR3 totals 15 residues. The ends were cut back, 5 bases at V and 7 bases at J, with 18 bases in the middle. CDR1 MNHEY and CDR2 SVGAGI come from the germline V gene.

V is TRBV4-2 and J is TRBJ2-7; unclear D gene. Per the germline V gene, CDR1 is LGHNA and CDR2 is YNFKEQ. The CDR3 covers 15 residues. V gave up 0 bases and J gave up 0 bases, with 9 bases separating them. CDR3 loop: CASSQDVPASYEQYF. The CDR3 nucleotides are TGTGCCAGCAGCCAAGATGTACCGGCCTCCTACGAGCAGTACTTC.

The rearrangement joins TRBV12-5 to TRBJ1-2; 7 bases are shared with TRBD1. The CDR3 consists of 15 residues. The germline gives CDR1 LGHNT, CDR2 FRNRAP. V trimming: 5 bases; J trimming: 2 bases; junction bases outside the gene matches: 8. The CDR3 sequence is CASGLRDRTNYGYTF. As DNA, the CDR3 is TGTGCTAGTGGTCTCCGGGACAGAACGAACTATGGCTACACCTTC.

This chain links TRBV29-1 with TRBJ2-1; 10 positions match TRBD1. Looked up from germline, CDR1 is SQVTM and CDR2 is ANQGSEA. CDR3 length equals 16 residues. V shed 7 bases, J shed 3 bases, and the junction held 12 bases outside the gene matches. CDR3 sequence (DNA): TGCAGCGCAAATGAGGGTGGGACAGGGGTCTACAATGAGCAGTTCTTC. Translated, it gives CSANEGGTGVYNEQFF.

A single count supports this clone. The V gene is TRBV7-2, the J gene TRBJ2-1; 9 bases match TRBD2. Per the germline V gene, CDR1 is SGHTA and CDR2 is FQGNSA. The CDR3 is 16 residues long. The V segment lost 1 base and the J segment 3 bases; nucleotides outside the gene matches: 4. The DNA for the CDR3 is TGTGCCAGCAGCTTAGAGATGCGGGGGGGCTACAATGAGCAGTTCTTC. Translation gives CASSLEMRGGYNEQFF.

J is TRBJ1-2 and V is TRBV21-1; TRBD1, the table's D call, lacks a check against the DNA. TRBV21-1 is described as a pseudogene. The CDR3 sequence is 16 residues long. CDR3 protein: CASSKQGDPRPRGYTF. CDR3 nucleotide sequence: TGTGCCAGCAGCAAACAGGGTGATCCCCGGCCGCGGGGCTACACCTTC.

The rearrangement uses TRBV19 and TRBJ2-1; 7 bases match TRBD2. The CDR3 runs 14 residues. V gave up 7 bases and J gave up 8 bases; unmatched junction bases: 11. The germline V gene has CDR1 LNHDA and CDR2 SQIVND (reference sequence). The CDR3 DNA sequence: TGTGCCAGTACCCCGGCGGCTAGCGGATATGAGCAGTTCTTC. Translated, it gives CASTPAASGYEQFF.

The rearrangement joins TRBV13 to TRBJ2-5; possible D gene TRBD1, 5 bases. The CDR3 is made up of 16 amino acids. Germline V gene data show CDR1 as PRHDT and CDR2 as FYEKMQ (reference sequence). The ends were cut back, 4 bases at V and 4 bases at J, with 19 bases in the middle. CDR3 nucleotides: TGTGCCAGCAGCTCCGTATCCGACCTGGGGCGAGAGACCCAGTACTTC. It specifies CASSSVSDLGRETQYF.

This sequence joins TRBV18 and TRBJ1-3; 7 positions agree with TRBD1. CDR3 length: 16 amino acids. Looked up from germline, CDR1 is KGHSH and CDR2 is LQKENI. V lost 4 bases to trimming and J lost 0 bases; unmatched junction nucleotides: 6. CDR3 sequence (DNA): TGTGCCAGCTCACGGACAGGAGCAGGCTCTGGAAACACCATATATTTT. As protein: CASSRTGAGSGNTIYF.

The rearrangement uses TRBV19 and TRBJ1-5; D possibly corresponds to TRBD1 (5 bases). The CDR3 is 15 amino acids. The V gene lost 3 bases and the J gene lost 4 bases, with 13 bases spanning the gap. Looked up from germline, CDR1 is LNHDA and CDR2 is SQIVND (reference sequence). The DNA for the CDR3 is TGTGCCAGTAGTATCGGCAGGGCTGGGAATCAGCCCCAGCATTTT. This encodes CASSIGRAGNQPQHF.

V usage is TRBV28 and J usage is TRBJ2-5, with no clear D. Trimming removed 6 bases at V and 2 bases at J, with 4 bases between. The germline CDR1 and CDR2 sequences are MDHEN and SYDVKM. The CDR3 sequence is 11 residues long. The CDR3 loop reads CASRTQETQYF. CDR3 nucleotides: TGTGCCAGCAGGACTCAAGAGACCCAGTACTTC.

The rearrangement uses TRBV6-5 and TRBJ1-2; maybe TRBD1 (6 bases). The CDR3 contains 14 residues. Germline lookup yields CDR1 MNHEY and CDR2 SVGAGI. Trimming removed 6 bases at V and 3 bases at J, with 14 bases between. In nucleotides, the CDR3 is TGTGCCAGCAGCCTTCCGAGGACAGACTATGGCTACACCTTC. Translating gives CASSLPRTDYGYTF.

This clone was seen repeatedly, ten times or more. The chain joins TRBV4-2 to TRBJ2-7; D ambiguous. V dropped 0 bases and J dropped 0 bases, with 9 bases sitting between them. This CDR3 spans 15 amino acids. Germline V gene data show CDR1 as LGHNA and CDR2 as YNFKEQ. The CDR3 is CASSQDTASSYEQYF. In DNA, the CDR3 is TGTGCCAGCAGCCAAGACACAGCAAGCTCCTACGAGCAGTACTTC.

The J gene is TRBJ2-7, the V gene TRBV3-1 (or the pseudogene TRBV3-2); no clear D. V shed 4 bases and J shed 5 bases, with 12 bases lying between them. The CDR3 runs 13 residues. Germline V CDR1 and CDR2: LGHDT, YNNKEL (reference sequence). Here the CDR3 DNA reads TGTGCCAGCAGCCGTTCGGGCGGAGACGAGCAGTACTTC. Encoded protein: CASSRSGGDEQYF.

The chain joins TRBV12-3 or TRBV12-4 to TRBJ1-6, with 8 nucleotides matching TRBD1. The CDR3 spans 13 residues. With V trimmed by 5 bases and J by 8 bases, 2 bases remained unmatched. The CDR3 nucleotides read TGTGCCAGCAGTGTGACAGGGGATTCACCCCTCCACTTT. This encodes CASSVTGDSPLHF.

The chain joins TRBV9 to TRBJ1-1, with TRBD1 matching over 9 bases. CDR1 and CDR2 (germline): SGDLS, YYNGEE. This CDR3 is 14 amino acids long. V lost 3 bases, J lost 5 bases, and 5 bases stayed unmatched. The CDR3 here is CASSAYRGLTEAFF. CDR3 DNA: TGTGCCAGCAGCGCCTACAGGGGGCTAACTGAAGCTTTCTTT.

The chain recombines TRBV7-2 with TRBJ2-5; D call uncertain. The V end lost 1 base, the J end lost 3 bases, and 6 bases lay between the germline ends. This CDR3 comprises 13 residues. Per the germline V gene, CDR1 is SGHTA and CDR2 is FQGNSA. This CDR3 is CASSLGPEETQYF. The CDR3 bases are TGTGCCAGCAGCTTAGGACCGGAAGAGACCCAGTACTTC. The full variable domain, its missing parts supplied by reference TRBV7-2 and TRBJ2-5, is GAGVSQSPSNKVTEKGKDVELRCDPISGHTALYWYRQSLGQGLEFLIYFQGNSAPDKSGLPSDRFSAERTGGSVSTLTIQRTQQEDSAVYLCASSLGPEETQYFGPGTRLLVL.